Sequencing of this TCR beta chain was carried out in a study of spatial heterogeneity in lung cancer. Looking at the study overall: Alpha-chain sequences were consistently detected less often than beta-chain sequences.

Specified time point: sample taken at primary tumor resection. Whole RNA, isolated from tumor, nontumor lung or frozen PBMC, was sequenced without prior sorting. The CDR3 sequence is 12 residues long. Germline V gene sequence: CDR1 SGHDN, CDR2 FVKESK. V gave up 0 bases and J gave up 10 bases, with 9 bases separating them. Via MiXCR, TCRdb re-called the 5' RACE reads, giving one row per CDR3 protein. Here the sample spans 11,000 or so distinct CDR3 sequences, approximately 3.7% being singletons. Notes on the study in general: The appearance of ubiquitous expanded tumor TCRs in blood was greater at resection than follow-up.

This clonotype was seen many times. Antigen specificity is unknown. The genes are TRBV14 and TRBJ1-2, with no clear D. The sample consisted of PBMCs, taken at surgery. The receptor was derived from a female donor with early-stage non-small cell lung cancer. This CDR3 is CASSQDPGYYTF. The CDR3 region has the DNA TGTGCCAGCAGCCAAGATCCGGGGTACTACACCTTC.